This paragraph covers one T cell receptor beta chain sequence. The data derive from a study of blood T cell repertoires in COVID-19. Study overall: In each case, the material was cDNA or gDNA derived from T cells, B-cell-depleted T cells, or PBMCs.

The germline gives CDR1 MDHEN, CDR2 SYDVKM. V gave up 2 bases and J gave up 2 bases, with 12 bases separating them. The CDR3 runs to 15 residues. Authors' processing steps: Estimates of nucleated cell counts were drawn from the amplification of reference gene primers. TCRdb's copy holds only in-frame clones and misses some; the assay was immunoSEQ multiplex PCR. V and J calls plus clone size are reproduced from that table; the DNA served to infer D and trimming. This table holds approximately 140,000 clones, 85% found once. V gene TRBV28 combines with J gene TRBJ1-1; no reliable D call. This clonotype was obtained from a woman aged 40 to 50 with active or convalescent COVID-19. The sample taken for sequencing was peripheral blood. As DNA, the CDR3 is TGTGCCAGCAGTTTAGCCGCGGGTACAAACACTGAAGCTTTCTTT. Translated, it gives CASSLAAGTNTEAFF. Using reference TRBV28 and TRBJ1-1 for the parts outside the CDR3, the full variable domain is DVKVTQSSRYLVKRTGEKVFLECVQDMDHENMFWYRQDPGLGLRLIYFSYDVKMKEKGDIPEGYSVSREKKERFSLILESASTNQTSMYLCASSLAAGTNTEAFFGQGTRLTVV.